This TCR beta chain was sequenced for a study of neurological immune-mediated disorders (dated by TCRdb to the late 2010s). At the level of the whole study: Of the roughly 34 multiple sclerosis patients, about 30 had relapsing-remitting MS and 3 had secondary progressive MS. Using UMI-based sequencing, the study compared peripheral blood TCR-beta repertoires from patients with HTLV-I-associated myelopathy (HAM/TSP), patients with multiple sclerosis, and healthy controls. Alongside PBMC samples, the set of 80 to 130 TCR-beta libraries contained longitudinal samples, technical triplicates, and paired CD4+ and CD8+ T-cell subsets that had been sorted. Longitudinal HAM/TSP donors and healthy donors each had 3 time-points at intervals of about 3-40 months. The cohort included roughly 71 subjects: some 15 with HAM/TSP, around 34 with multiple sclerosis, and 20 or so healthy controls.

cDNA was synthesized by template-switch 5'RACE using a primer with a 10-nucleotide random unique molecular identifier that tagged each TCR transcript. Over 160 million TCR-beta sequences, covering 15-18 subjects, were produced in each sequencing run. The RNeasy kit was used for extraction of total RNA. Using the KAPA Real-time Library Amplification kit, TCR-beta VDJ regions were amplified with primers for the TCR constant region and the 5'RACE anchor. Sample indexes and Illumina adaptors were added in a first PCR, after which library yield was increased in a second PCR. After Ampure bead purification, the roughly 650 bp TCR product was size-selected on a 2% E-gel SizeSelection system. Library quality was checked on a Bioanalyzer, concentration was measured with Qubit, and libraries were quantified with the Kapa Library Quantification kit before pooling. Libraries were sequenced paired-end 2 x 150 bp on an Illumina HiSeq 2500. To increase sequence diversity, 25-30% phiX was spiked into each library pool. The authors' analysis ran thus. Quality-filtered reads were processed with the UMI-based MiGEC pipeline, which removed over 75% of raw TCR sequences during error correction. IMGT germline references were used for aligning VDJ genes, and each clonotype was defined as a unique CDR3 amino acid sequence together with its V-J genes. VDJtools evaluated clonal expansion, Shannon diversity and CDR3 relatedness (CalcPairwiseDistances, ClusterSamples); CLCbio workbench built phylogenetic trees. Using coefficient-of-variation modelling across technical triplicates, the study counted a clone as expanded if it had at least 8 unique UMIs. Through fastp at Q25 and MiXCR, TCRdb rebuilt clones from the public reads, retaining in-frame beta chains. Records with the same CDR3 protein are collapsed into one entry carrying the most frequent genes and DNA. Clone size and V and J calls follow TCRdb, not the original study. Across this sample there are roughly 80,000 distinct CDR3 sequences, with 5.8% seen only once. The top ten clonotypes cover 6.5% to 9% of the sample.

This clonotype has ten or more counts. This clone's antigen is unknown. Qualities for individual bases were not recorded, and no much larger clone is one base off. Summary of the overall study and its limitations: Phylogenetic analysis grouped repertoires from 18 of 34 MS patients into a cluster of related CDR3 sequences, suggesting a possible repertoire-level signature. TCR clonal expansion was highest in HAM/TSP patients and lowest in MS patients, with MS patients falling below even healthy controls. Across subjects, expanded clones never shared an identical CDR3 amino acid sequence, which suggests that the TCR-beta repertoires in every group were private. The MS cluster showed no association with clinical or MRI features, and the authors stated that larger cohorts are needed.

In the germline V gene (reference sequence), CDR1 corresponds to MNHNY and CDR2 to SVGAGI. From the cysteine up to the phenylalanine, the CDR3 has a length of 16 residues. Solely the CDR3 DNA is kept, with 48 bases framed from the first base. V is shortened by 5 bases, J by 7 bases, and the region joining them spans 20 bases. Reading the label with the study, this specimen's time point is: longitudinal time-point 2. For the unsorted PBMC libraries, 2 million PBMCs were stored in RNAlater at -80 degrees C until RNA extraction and were used to generate the libraries. Multiple sclerosis patients were enrolled in a US clinical protocol under which disease progression was evaluated by magnetic resonance imaging. Peripheral blood underwent Ficoll-Hypaque density gradient centrifugation to isolate PBMCs, which were then cryopreserved in liquid nitrogen.

The sample consisted of PBMCs. The clonotype was recovered from a woman aged 55-75 years with multiple sclerosis. The chain couples TRBV6-6 to TRBJ1-4, and TRBD1 may be the D gene, going by 5 matching bases. The DNA sequence is as follows: TGTGCCAGCAGTCCGCCATCGCCGGGGCGCGCTGAAAAACTGTTTTTT. Its translation is CASSPPSPGRAEKLFF.